This T cell receptor (beta chain) was profiled in a study of CD8+CD57+ T cells in acquired aplastic anemia. Whole-study context: The DNA of sorted CD4+ and CD8+ cells averaged 3.2 ug. Where healthy donors were concerned, CD4+ cells averaged about 11 million reads.

This CDR3 has 15 residues. Germline V gene sequence: CDR1 ENHRY, CDR2 SYGVKD. V dropped 6 bases and J dropped 3 bases, with 15 bases sitting between them. This clonotype came up many times. Its cognate antigen is unknown. Regarding the study as a whole: Comparison of patients with controls identified about 27 shared CD8+ CDR3 sequences.

CDR3 and TCR beta VDJ profiling relied on genomic DNA as the template. One entry per CDR3 protein results from TCRdb running MiXCR on the reads. Among just over 400,000 distinct CDR3 sequences listed, 65% to 80% were seen once. The chain has TRBV10-3 and TRBJ1-5; weak D call: TRBD1 (5 bases). Sequenced material: sorted CD4+, CD8+, or CD8+CD57+ T cells (not recorded which) from PBMCs. The clonotype comes from a human donor in good health, serving as a control. CDR3 DNA sequence: TGTGCCATCAGCCCTGGGGCGGGATCCAATCAGCCCCAGCATTTT. Protein product: CAISPGAGSNQPQHF.